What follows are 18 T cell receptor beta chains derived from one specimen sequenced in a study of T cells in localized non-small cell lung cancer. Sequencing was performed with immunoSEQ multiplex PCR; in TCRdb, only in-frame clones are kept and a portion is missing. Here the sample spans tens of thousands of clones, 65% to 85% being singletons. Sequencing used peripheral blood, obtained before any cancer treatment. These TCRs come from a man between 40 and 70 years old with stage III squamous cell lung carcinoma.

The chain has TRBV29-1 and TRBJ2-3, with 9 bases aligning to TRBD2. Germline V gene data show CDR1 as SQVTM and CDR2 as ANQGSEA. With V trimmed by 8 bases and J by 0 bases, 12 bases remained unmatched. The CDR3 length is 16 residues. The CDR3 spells CSTLAGTITSTDTQYF. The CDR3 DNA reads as TGCAGCACCCTAGCGGGGACGATTACTAGCACAGATACGCAGTATTTT.

CDR3 residues: CASSYYGGNNEQFF. The CDR3 region has the DNA TGTGCCAGCAGTTACTATGGAGGGAACAATGAGCAGTTCTTC. V is TRBV6-5 and J is TRBJ2-1; perhaps TRBD2 as D (6 bases). The CDR3 spans 14 residues. V lost 1 base and J lost 5, with 9 bases in between. Germline CDR1 reads MNHEY; CDR2 reads SVGAGI.

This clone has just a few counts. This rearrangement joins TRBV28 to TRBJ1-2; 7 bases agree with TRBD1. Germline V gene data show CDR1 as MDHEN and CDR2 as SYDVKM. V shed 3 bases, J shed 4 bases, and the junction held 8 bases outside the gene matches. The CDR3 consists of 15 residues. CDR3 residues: CASSFPRGRSYGYTF. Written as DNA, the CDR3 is TGTGCCAGCAGTTTCCCCAGGGGGAGAAGCTATGGCTACACCTTC.

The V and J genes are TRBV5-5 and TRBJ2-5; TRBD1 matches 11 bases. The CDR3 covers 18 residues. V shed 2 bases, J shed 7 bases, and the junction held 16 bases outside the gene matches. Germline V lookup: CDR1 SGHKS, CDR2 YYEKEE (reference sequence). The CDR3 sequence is CASSFGFSRGQGEMTQYF. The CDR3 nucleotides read TGTGCCAGCAGCTTTGGATTCTCGAGGGGACAGGGGGAAATGACCCAGTACTTC.

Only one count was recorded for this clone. The CDR3 here is CASSLGPSSYNEQFF. The CDR3 coding sequence is TGTGCCAGCAGCTTAGGCCCAAGCTCCTACAATGAGCAGTTCTTC. This chain joins TRBV11-2 and TRBJ2-1, with no clear D. Germline V gene data show CDR1 as SGHAT and CDR2 as FQNNGV. Deletions cut 1 base from V and 0 bases from J, with 7 bases between. The CDR3 sequence is 15 residues long.

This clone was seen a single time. The CDR3, as DNA: TGTGCCACCAGCAGAGAAAATACGGATACCTACGAGCAGTACTTC. It codes for CATSRENTDTYEQYF. This chain connects TRBV15 to TRBJ2-7; no definite D call. This CDR3 has 15 amino acids. Deletions cut 0 bases from V and 2 bases from J, with 11 bases between. The V gene's germline CDR1 is LNHNV and CDR2 YYDKDF (reference sequence). Based on the CDR3 plus reference TRBV15 and TRBJ2-7, the full variable domain is DAMVIQNPRYQVTQFGKPVTLSCSQTLNHNVMYWYQQKSSQAPKLLFHYYDKDFNNEADTPDNFQSRRPNTSFCFLDIRSPGLGDTAMYLCATSRENTDTYEQYFGPGTRLTVT.

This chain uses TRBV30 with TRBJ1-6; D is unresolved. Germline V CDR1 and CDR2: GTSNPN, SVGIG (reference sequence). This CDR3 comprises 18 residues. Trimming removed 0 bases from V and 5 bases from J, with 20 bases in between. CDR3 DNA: TGTGCCTGGAGTGTACTGTGGCCCACTCTGAGGAATAATTCACCCCTCCACTTT. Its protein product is CAWSVLWPTLRNNSPLHF. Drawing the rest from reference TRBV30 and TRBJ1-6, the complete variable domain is SQTIHQWPATLVQPVGSPLSLECTVEGTSNPNLYWYRQAAGRGLQLLFYSVGIGQISSEVPQNLSASRPQDRQFILSSKKLLLSDSGFYLCAWSVLWPTLRNNSPLHFGNGTRLTVT.

CDR3: CASSPQGVGGQPQHF. The DNA for the CDR3 is TGTGCCAGCAGCCCCCAGGGGGTCGGGGGTCAGCCCCAGCATTTT. The chain employs TRBV7-8 and TRBJ1-5, with 7 nucleotides matching TRBD1. The V gene end was trimmed by 5 bases and the J gene end by 6 bases; junction bases not matched to a gene: 10. Germline CDR1 is SGHVS and CDR2 is FQNEAQ. The CDR3 covers 15 residues.

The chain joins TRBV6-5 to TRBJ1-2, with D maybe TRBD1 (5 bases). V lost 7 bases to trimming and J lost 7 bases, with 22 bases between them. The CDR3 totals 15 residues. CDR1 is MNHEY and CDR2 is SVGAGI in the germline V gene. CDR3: CASTRGASSKGGYTF. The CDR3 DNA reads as TGTGCCAGCACTCGAGGGGCCAGTTCGAAAGGTGGCTACACCTTC.

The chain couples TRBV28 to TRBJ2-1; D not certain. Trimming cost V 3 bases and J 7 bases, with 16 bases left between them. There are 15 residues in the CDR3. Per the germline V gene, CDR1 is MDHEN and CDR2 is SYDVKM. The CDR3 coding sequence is TGTGCCAGCAGTTTTGGGGTGACACTACAGAATGAGCAGTTCTTC. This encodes CASSFGVTLQNEQFF.

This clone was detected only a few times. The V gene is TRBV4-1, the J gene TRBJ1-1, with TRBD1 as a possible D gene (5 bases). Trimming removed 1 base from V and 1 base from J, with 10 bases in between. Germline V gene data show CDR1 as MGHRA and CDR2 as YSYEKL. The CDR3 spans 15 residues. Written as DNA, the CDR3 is TGCGCCAGCAGCCAAGTTGGCCAGGGGAACACTGAAGCTTTCTTT. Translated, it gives CASSQVGQGNTEAFF.

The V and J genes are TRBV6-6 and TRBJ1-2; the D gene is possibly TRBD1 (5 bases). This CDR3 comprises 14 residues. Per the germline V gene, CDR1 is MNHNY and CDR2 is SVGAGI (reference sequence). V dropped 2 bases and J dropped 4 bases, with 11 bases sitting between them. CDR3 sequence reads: CASSYEDSFYGYTF. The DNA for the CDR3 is TGTGCCAGCAGTTACGAAGACAGTTTCTATGGCTACACCTTC.

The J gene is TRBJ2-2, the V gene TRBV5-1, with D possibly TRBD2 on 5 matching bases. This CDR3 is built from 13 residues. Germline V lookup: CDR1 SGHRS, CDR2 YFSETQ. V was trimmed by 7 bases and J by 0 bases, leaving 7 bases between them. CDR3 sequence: CASGLSNTGELFF. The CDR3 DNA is TGCGCCAGCGGACTCTCGAACACCGGGGAGCTGTTTTTT.

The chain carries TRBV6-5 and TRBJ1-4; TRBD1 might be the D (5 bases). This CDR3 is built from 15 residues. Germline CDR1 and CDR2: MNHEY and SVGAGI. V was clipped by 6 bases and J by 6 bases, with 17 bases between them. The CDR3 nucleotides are TGTGCCAGCAGCCTACAGTGGGGACGGGATGAAAAACTGTTTTTT. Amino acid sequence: CASSLQWGRDEKLFF.

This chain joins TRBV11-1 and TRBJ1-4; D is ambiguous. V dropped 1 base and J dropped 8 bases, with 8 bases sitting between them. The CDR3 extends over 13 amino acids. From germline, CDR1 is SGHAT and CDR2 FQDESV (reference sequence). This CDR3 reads CASSLGMDEKLFF. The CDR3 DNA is TGTGCCAGCAGCTTAGGTATGGACGAAAAACTGTTTTTT.

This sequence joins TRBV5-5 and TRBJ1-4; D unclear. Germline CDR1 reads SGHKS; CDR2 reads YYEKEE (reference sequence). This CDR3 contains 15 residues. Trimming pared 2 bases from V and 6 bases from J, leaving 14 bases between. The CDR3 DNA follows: TGTGCCAGCAGCTTCAGGACGCCCGGGGATGAAAAACTGTTTTTT. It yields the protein CASSFRTPGDEKLFF.

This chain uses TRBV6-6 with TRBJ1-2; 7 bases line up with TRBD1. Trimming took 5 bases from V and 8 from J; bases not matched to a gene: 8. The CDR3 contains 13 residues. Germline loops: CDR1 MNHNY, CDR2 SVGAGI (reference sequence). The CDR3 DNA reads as TGTGCCAGCAGTCAAAAACCGGACAGGGGCTACACCTTC. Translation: CASSQKPDRGYTF.

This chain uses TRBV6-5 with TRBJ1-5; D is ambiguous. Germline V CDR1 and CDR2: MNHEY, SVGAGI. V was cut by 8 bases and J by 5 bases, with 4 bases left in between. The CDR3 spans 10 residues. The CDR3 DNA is TGTGCCAGCGGAGATCAGCCCCAGCATTTT. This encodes CASGDQPQHF.